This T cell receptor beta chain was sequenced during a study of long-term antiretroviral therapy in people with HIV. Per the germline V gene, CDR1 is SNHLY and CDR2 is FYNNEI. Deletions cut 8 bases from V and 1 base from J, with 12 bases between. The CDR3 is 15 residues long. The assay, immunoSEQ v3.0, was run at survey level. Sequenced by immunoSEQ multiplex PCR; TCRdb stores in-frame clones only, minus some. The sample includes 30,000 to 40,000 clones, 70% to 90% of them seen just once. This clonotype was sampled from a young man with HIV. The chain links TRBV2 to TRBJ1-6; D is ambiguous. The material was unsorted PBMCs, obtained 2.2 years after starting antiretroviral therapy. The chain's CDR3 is CASQERISYNSPLHF. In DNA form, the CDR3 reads TGTGCCAGCCAAGAACGGATTTCCTATAATTCACCCCTCCACTTT.